A single sample is the source of the 31 T cell receptor beta chains below, sequenced in a study of shared clonotypes between healthy human individuals. The assay was immunoSEQ multiplex PCR, and TCRdb's table has in-frame clones only and misses some. The sample lists around 690,000 clones, less than 95% seen once, with around a third in the top ten. The source material was memory CD8+ T cells from PBMCs. Sample subset: CD45RO+ cells pooled with CCR7-negative TemRA cells. Receptors were obtained from a man younger than 35 in good health. Some clones in this sample may be carry-over from other donors' samples.

The V and J genes are TRBV6-5 and TRBJ2-7, with D maybe TRBD2 (5 bases). V lost 7 bases, J lost 6 bases, and 13 bases lay in between. This CDR3 is 12 amino acids long. Germline CDR1 MNHEY, CDR2 SVGAGI. Here the CDR3 reads CASTPGGGEQYF. The CDR3 coding sequence is TGTGCCAGCACCCCGGGCGGAGGCGAGCAGTACTTC.

The J gene is TRBJ2-7, the V gene TRBV7-8; D is perhaps TRBD2 (6 bases). The CDR3 extends over 14 amino acids. Per the germline V gene, CDR1 is SGHVS and CDR2 is FQNEAQ. The V and J ends lost 4 bases and 3 bases respectively, with 13 bases between them. Here the CDR3 reads CASSWSRERYEQYF. In nucleotides, the CDR3 is TGTGCCAGCAGCTGGTCGCGGGAACGCTACGAGCAGTACTTC.

The J gene is TRBJ1-1, the V gene TRBV28; 7 nucleotides match TRBD1. The ends lost 5 bases at V and 4 bases at J; junction bases unmatched: 13. Germline lookup yields CDR1 MDHEN and CDR2 SYDVKM. There are 16 residues in the CDR3. In DNA form, the CDR3 reads TGTGCCAGCAGTGACACAGGGGTCTTTATAGGCACTGAAGCTTTCTTT. It codes for CASSDTGVFIGTEAFF.

The chain uses TRBV9 and TRBJ2-7; D unclear. With 2 bases removed from V and 5 bases from J, the gap between germline ends came to 11 bases. The CDR3 length is 13 residues. The germline gives CDR1 SGDLS, CDR2 YYNGEE. The CDR3 is CASSVTASNEQYF. CDR3 DNA: TGTGCCAGCAGCGTTACGGCGTCCAACGAGCAGTACTTC.

The gene calls are TRBV7-6 and TRBJ2-3; 7 nucleotides agree with TRBD2. The germline CDR1 and CDR2 sequences are SGHVS and FNYEAQ. The ends lost 1 base at V and 7 bases at J; junction bases unmatched: 17. CDR3 size: 18 residues. CDR3: CASSLEPLGASGDNTQYF. CDR3 nucleotide sequence: TGTGCCAGCAGCTTAGAGCCCCTTGGGGCTAGCGGCGACAATACGCAGTATTTT.

The genes are TRBV5-6 and TRBJ2-3, with a tentative D call TRBD2 (6 bases). V lost 4 bases, J lost 9 bases, and 12 bases lay in between. CDR1 and CDR2 from the germline V gene are SGHDT and YYEEEE. CDR3 length: 12 amino acids. CDR3 nucleotides: TGTGCCAGCAGCCCCGGCCGGGGGACGCAGTATTTT. Amino acid sequence: CASSPGRGTQYF.

The chain links TRBV5-1 to TRBJ2-1, with TRBD2 matching 11 bases. Looked up from germline, CDR1 is SGHRS and CDR2 is YFSETQ. CDR3 length: 16 amino acids. Germline trimming cut 3 bases from V and 5 bases from J; bases unmatched to any gene: 7. The CDR3 coding sequence is TGCGCCAGCAGCTCCGTAGCGGGAGGGCCCCACAATGAGCAGTTCTTC. This gives the protein CASSSVAGGPHNEQFF.

The chain combines TRBV6-6 with TRBJ1-1; no definite D call. The CDR3 loop spans 12 amino acids. Germline V gene sequence: CDR1 MNHNY, CDR2 SVGAGI (reference sequence). Trimming pared 5 bases from V and 8 bases from J, leaving 12 bases between. CDR3 loop: CASSPGLDEAFF. Here the CDR3 DNA reads TGTGCCAGCAGTCCCGGCCTAGACGAAGCTTTCTTT.

V and J are TRBV19 and TRBJ2-1, with 8 positions matching TRBD2. Per germline, CDR1 LNHDA and CDR2 SQIVND (reference sequence). This CDR3 region has 15 residues. The ends lost 7 bases at V and 0 bases at J; junction bases unmatched: 5. The CDR3 region has the DNA TGTGCCAGTATTGGAAGCGGGGGCTCCTACAATGAGCAGTTCTTC. This translates into CASIGSGGSYNEQFF.

The chain uses TRBV4-3 and TRBJ2-1; D is undetermined. The CDR3 has 13 residues. Germline V CDR1 and CDR2: LGHNA, YSLEER. V dropped 0 bases and J dropped 5 bases, with 5 bases sitting between them. This chain's CDR3 is CASSQDWDNEQFF. The CDR3 DNA is TGCGCCAGCAGCCAAGATTGGGACAATGAGCAGTTCTTC.

The CDR3 DNA follows: TGTGCCAGCAGCCGAGGGACTAGCGGGAGAGGCGAGCAGTACTTC. Residues: CASSRGTSGRGEQYF. The chain joins TRBV28 to TRBJ2-7; TRBD2 agrees at 14 bases. Trimming took 6 bases from V and 6 from J; bases not matched to a gene: 7. The CDR3 is 15 amino acids. Germline V CDR1 and CDR2: MDHEN, SYDVKM.

The rearrangement joins TRBV25-1 to TRBJ1-4; the match to TRBD1 covers 7 bases. Germline V gene sequence: CDR1 MGHDK, CDR2 SYGVNS. The CDR3 is 14 residues long. The trim removed 7 bases at V and 6 bases at J, leaving 8 bases unmatched. CDR3 bases: TGTGCCAGCACCCCCCGAGACAGGGATGAAAAACTGTTTTTT. Protein product: CASTPRDRDEKLFF.

V gene TRBV9 combines with J gene TRBJ2-7; no clear D. Germline CDR1 reads SGDLS; CDR2 reads YYNGEE. The CDR3 runs to 13 residues. Trimming shortened V by 0 bases and J by 6 bases, and 10 bases separated the two germline ends. CDR3 in DNA: TGTGCCAGCAGCGTAGGGGAAGCGAGCGAGCAGTACTTC. This encodes CASSVGEASEQYF.

The V gene is TRBV9, the J gene TRBJ2-3; TRBD2 matches 7 bases. V gave up 4 bases and J gave up 4 bases; unmatched junction bases: 9. Germline V CDR1 and CDR2: SGDLS, YYNGEE. The CDR3 totals 15 residues. The CDR3 coding sequence is TGTGCCAGCAGCCTAACAGCGGGGAGAGCAGATACGCAGTATTTT. It translates to CASSLTAGRADTQYF.

The rearrangement uses TRBV18 and TRBJ1-2, with 10 nucleotides matching TRBD1. CDR1 and CDR2 from the germline V gene are KGHSH and LQKENI. This CDR3 is built from 16 residues. V shed 2 bases, J shed 8 bases, and the junction held 11 bases outside the gene matches. CDR3 sequence (DNA): TGTGCCAGCTCACCAACCGACAGGGGGCAGATACAAGGCTACACCTTC. Translating gives CASSPTDRGQIQGYTF.

The genes are TRBV7-8 and TRBJ2-5, with no clear D. The CDR3 has 14 amino acids. Germline CDR1 SGHVS, CDR2 FQNEAQ. V was pared by 1 base and J by 1 base, with 7 bases between. The CDR3 region is CASSLEKGQETQYF. The CDR3 DNA reads as TGTGCCAGCAGCTTAGAGAAGGGCCAAGAGACCCAGTACTTC.

This sequence joins TRBV23-1 and TRBJ1-5; 10 bases are shared with TRBD1. TRBV23-1 is identified as an open reading frame with a role that is uncertain. The CDR3 covers 23 residues. The trim removed 2 bases at V and 2 bases at J, leaving 24 bases unmatched. DNA for the CDR3: TGCGCCAGCAGTCAAACTAATTGGGTCGAAGACAGGGGGCGACTGTGGGGCAATCAGCCCCAGCATTTT. Its translation is CASSQTNWVEDRGRLWGNQPQHF.

This chain links TRBV7-8 with TRBJ1-2, with 7 nucleotides matching TRBD1. After removal of 5 bases from V and 4 bases from J, the junction contained 13 bases not matched to a gene. CDR1 and CDR2 from the germline V gene are SGHVS and FQNEAQ. The CDR3 is 16 residues long. The CDR3 sequence is CASSQAGGQKFYGYTF. For the CDR3, the DNA is TGTGCCAGCAGCCAGGCGGGGGGACAGAAGTTCTATGGCTACACCTTC.

The chain is built from TRBV7-9 and TRBJ2-5, with D tentatively TRBD1 (5 bases). There are 14 residues in the CDR3. The V end lost 4 bases, the J end lost 5 bases, and 14 bases lay between the germline ends. Per germline, CDR1 SEHNR and CDR2 FQNEAQ (reference sequence). CDR3 nucleotide sequence: TGTGCCAGCAGCTCTCCGTCAAGGGGTGAGACCCAGTACTTC. Encoded protein: CASSSPSRGETQYF.

The CDR3 DNA sequence: TGTGCCAGCAGCGTAGATGCCAGGGGAAACTACGAGCAGTACTTC. It is translated as CASSVDARGNYEQYF. V and J are TRBV9 and TRBJ2-7; D possibly corresponds to TRBD1 (6 bases). The CDR3 has 15 residues. Germline-derived CDR1 and CDR2 are SGDLS and YYNGEE. The V end was cut by 0 bases, the J end by 3 bases, with 13 bases between.

The chain is built from TRBV28 and TRBJ2-7, with 7 nucleotides matching TRBD1. J lost 0 bases, V lost 2 bases, and 4 bases had no gene match. The CDR3 runs 15 residues. The germline gives CDR1 MDHEN, CDR2 SYDVKM. CDR3 sequence reads: CASSLGRDSSYEQYF. In DNA, the CDR3 is TGTGCCAGCAGTTTAGGTCGGGACAGCTCCTACGAGCAGTACTTC.

The chain employs TRBV28 and TRBJ1-1; D unresolved. The CDR3 has 14 amino acids. V was clipped by 6 bases and J by 5 bases, with 16 bases between them. Germline V gene lookup returns CDR1 MDHEN and CDR2 SYDVKM. DNA of the CDR3: TGTGCCAGCAGCCCTCTGCCGAGCAGGACTGAAGCTTTCTTT. This sequence encodes CASSPLPSRTEAFF.

V gene TRBV11-2 combines with J gene TRBJ1-5; possibly TRBD1 for D (6 bases). With 1 base removed from V and 4 bases from J, the gap between germline ends came to 17 bases. Per germline, CDR1 SGHAT and CDR2 FQNNGV. The CDR3 covers 17 residues. CDR3 bases: TGTGCCAGCAGCTTAGGCAGAGCCGGGGGGCTTAATCAGCCCCAGCATTTT. It codes for CASSLGRAGGLNQPQHF.

V usage is TRBV7-6 and J usage is TRBJ2-2; D unresolved. Germline lookup yields CDR1 SGHVS and CDR2 FNYEAQ. Trimming pared 2 bases from V and 5 bases from J, leaving 15 bases between. The CDR3 consists of 16 residues. In DNA, the CDR3 is TGTGCCAGCAGCTTATCGCCGGGCCCGAGGACCGGGGAGCTGTTTTTT. Protein sequence: CASSLSPGPRTGELFF.

The V call is TRBV4-2, the J call TRBJ2-1, with 11 bases fitting TRBD2. CDR1 is LGHNA and CDR2 is YNFKEQ in the germline V gene. CDR3 length: 18 residues. Unmatched junction bases numbered 9, after V lost 0 bases and J lost 5 bases. CDR3 amino acids: CASSQDTTTSGINNEQFF. CDR3 bases: TGTGCCAGCAGCCAAGACACCACGACTAGCGGGATAAACAATGAGCAGTTCTTC.

The count of this clone is one. This chain connects TRBV14 to TRBJ1-2; D possibly corresponds to TRBD1 (5 bases). CDR3 length: 16 amino acids. V lost 3 bases and J lost 3, with 17 bases in between. Per the germline V gene, CDR1 is SGHDN and CDR2 is FVKESK. The CDR3 DNA reads as TGTGCCAGCAGCCAGCGCAGGGAAAATGGGCACTATGGCTACACCTTC. This sequence encodes CASSQRRENGHYGYTF.

The chain combines TRBV6-1 with TRBJ1-1; TRBD1 matches at 9 bases. The CDR3 is 16 residues long. Germline V gene lookup returns CDR1 MNHNS and CDR2 SASEGT. The junction had 13 bases not matched to a gene; V was cut back by 0 bases and J by 11 bases. CDR3 protein: CASSEALGTGSFGAFF. In nucleotides, the CDR3 is TGTGCCAGCAGTGAAGCGCTTGGGACAGGGAGTTTTGGGGCTTTCTTT.

This chain joins TRBV6-6 and TRBJ1-4; TRBD1 matches at 8 bases. The CDR3 loop spans 15 amino acids. Germline V gives CDR1 MNHNY, CDR2 SVGAGI (reference sequence). V dropped 9 bases and J dropped 7; count of bases not matched to a gene: 13. In DNA, the CDR3 is TGTGCCAGTTCGGAACACAGGGGGTTAGGTGAAAAACTGTTTTTT. Translation gives CASSEHRGLGEKLFF.

This chain links TRBV10-3 with TRBJ1-1, with D unclear. This CDR3 is built from 14 residues. From germline, CDR1 is ENHRY and CDR2 SYGVKD. Trimming pared 6 bases from V and 0 bases from J, leaving 11 bases between. CDR3 in amino acids: CAISRVGLNTEAFF. As DNA, the CDR3 is TGTGCCATCAGCCGGGTCGGGCTGAACACTGAAGCTTTCTTT.

This chain links TRBV5-8 with TRBJ2-4; weak D call: TRBD1 (6 bases). Germline-derived CDR1 and CDR2 are SGHTS and YDEGEE. The CDR3 contains 13 residues. With 2 bases removed from V and 15 bases from J, the gap between germline ends came to 18 bases. The CDR3: CASSFYQGSIRYF. The CDR3, as DNA: TGTGCCAGCAGCTTCTACCAGGGGAGTATACGGTACTTC.

The V gene is TRBV18, the J gene TRBJ1-1, with D maybe TRBD1 (5 bases). With 5 bases removed from V and 0 bases from J, the gap between germline ends came to 16 bases. The CDR3 covers 16 residues. CDR1 is KGHSH and CDR2 is LQKENI in the germline V gene. The CDR3 reads CASSSTRGLLNTEAFF. The CDR3 DNA reads as TGTGCCAGCTCATCCACGCGGGGACTTTTGAACACTGAAGCTTTCTTT.